The 23 T cell receptor beta chains below all came from one sample that was sequenced in a study of cytomegalovirus exposure and HLA in healthy donors. The PCR was carried out with 60 Vbeta primers and 13 Jbeta primers. Method: immunoSEQ multiplex PCR; TCRdb's copy keeps in-frame clones and lacks some. The table lists about 180,000 clones, roughly 82% of them singletons, with roughly 1.4% in the top ten. Sequencing was carried out using PBMCs. The receptors were gathered from a man in his forties or fifties in good health and CMV-seronegative.

The J gene is TRBJ1-2, the V gene TRBV29-1, with a weak D call TRBD1 (6 bases). The CDR3 has 12 residues. V was pared by 7 bases and J by 4 bases, with 13 bases between. The germline V gene has CDR1 SQVTM and CDR2 ANQGSEA. The CDR3 DNA sequence: TGCAGCGGCGGGGGAGGGGGCTATGGCTACACCTTC. Translated, it gives CSGGGGGYGYTF. The full variable domain, completed using reference TRBV29-1 and TRBJ1-2, is SAVISQKPSRDICQRGTSLTIQCQVDSQVTMMFWYRQQPGQSLTLIATANQGSEATYESGFVIDKFPISRPNLTFSTLTVSNMSPEDSSIYLCSGGGGGYGYTFGSGTRLTVV.

V gene TRBV7-9 combines with J gene TRBJ1-2; 11 bases align to TRBD1. V lost 0 bases, J lost 4 bases, and 10 bases stayed unmatched. Looked up from germline, CDR1 is SEHNR and CDR2 is FQNEAQ (reference sequence). CDR3 length: 18 residues. The CDR3 DNA is TGTGCCAGCAGCTTAGCCCGGACAGGGGGCTACCTTATCTATGGCTACACCTTC. Translated: CASSLARTGGYLIYGYTF.

The J gene is TRBJ2-2, the V gene TRBV30, with TRBD2 matching over 16 bases. Unmatched junction bases numbered 1, after V lost 3 bases and J lost 0 bases. Germline CDR1 is GTSNPN and CDR2 is SVGIG (reference sequence). The CDR3 extends over 17 amino acids. This CDR3 is CAWRGTSGRANTGELFF. CDR3 in DNA: TGTGCCTGGAGGGGGACTAGCGGGAGGGCGAACACCGGGGAGCTGTTTTTT.

The chain recombines TRBV19 with TRBJ2-2; D remains unclear. Trimming left V 5 bases short and J 0 bases short, with 10 bases between. Germline lookup yields CDR1 LNHDA and CDR2 SQIVND (reference sequence). The CDR3 covers 15 residues. CDR3 region: CASSVDGANTGELFF. DNA of the CDR3: TGTGCCAGTAGTGTTGACGGAGCGAACACCGGGGAGCTGTTTTTT.

The rearrangement uses TRBV6-1 and TRBJ2-2; TRBD1 is a possible D gene (5 bases). V lost 3 bases, J lost 0 bases, and 11 bases lay in between. This CDR3 is built from 16 residues. The germline V gene encodes CDR1 MNHNS and CDR2 SASEGT. This CDR3 reads CASSDQGPPNTGELFF. The CDR3 DNA is TGTGCCAGCAGTGACCAGGGTCCCCCGAACACCGGGGAGCTGTTTTTT.

The chain uses TRBV11-2 and TRBJ2-7, with a possible D match to TRBD1 (5 bases). Germline V gives CDR1 SGHAT, CDR2 FQNNGV. The length of the CDR3 is 13 residues. Between the trimmed V and J ends, which lost 5 bases and 4 bases, there was a span of 12 bases. CDR3 in amino acids: CASSKQTVYEQYF. The CDR3 bases are TGTGCCAGCAGCAAGCAGACAGTTTACGAGCAGTACTTC.

This rearrangement joins TRBV7-8 to TRBJ1-3; D perhaps matches TRBD1 (5 bases). The V gene lost 6 bases and the J gene lost 0 bases, with 18 bases spanning the gap. Germline lookup yields CDR1 SGHVS and CDR2 FQNEAQ. There are 17 residues in the CDR3. CDR3 nucleotides: TGTGCCAGCAGAGGCAGGGTAACACGGAACTCTGGAAACACCATATATTTT. Its protein is CASRGRVTRNSGNTIYF.

The chain carries TRBV2 and TRBJ2-3, with TRBD1 identical over 8 bases. Germline loops: CDR1 SNHLY, CDR2 FYNNEI. Trimming removed 7 bases from V and 2 bases from J; junction bases left unmatched: 8. This CDR3 spans 15 amino acids. The CDR3 is CASTGQGVSTDTQYF. The CDR3 DNA sequence: TGTGCCAGCACTGGACAGGGAGTGTCCACAGATACGCAGTATTTT.

Only a few counts were recorded for this clone. The chain couples TRBV14 to TRBJ2-6, with 10 bases fitting TRBD1. The CDR3 contains 17 residues. Germline V CDR1 and CDR2: SGHDN, FVKESK. J gave up 6 bases and V 3 bases, and 8 bases lay outside the gene matches. CDR3 nucleotide sequence: TGTGCCAGCAGCCATCGGACAGGGGGGTCGGTGGCCAACGTCCTGACTTTC. Its translation is CASSHRTGGSVANVLTF.

This clone was recorded a few times. J is TRBJ2-3 and V is TRBV14; possible D gene TRBD1, 5 bases. Germline V gene lookup returns CDR1 SGHDN and CDR2 FVKESK. This CDR3 spans 14 amino acids. V was cut by 5 bases and J by 0 bases, with 9 bases left in between. The CDR3, as DNA: TGTGCCAGCAGCAGACAGCCTAGCACAGATACGCAGTATTTT. It specifies CASSRQPSTDTQYF.

The CDR3 DNA is TGTGCCAGCTCGGCGGCCTCACACAATGAGCAGTTCTTC. Protein sequence: CASSAASHNEQFF. This chain joins TRBV6-1 and TRBJ2-1, with D hard to call. Germline-derived CDR1 and CDR2 are MNHNS and SASEGT. The CDR3 is made up of 13 amino acids. V was shortened by 8 bases and J by 5 bases, with 13 bases between the two germline ends.

The gene calls are TRBV9 and TRBJ2-1, with TRBD2 as a possible D gene (6 bases). This CDR3 is 15 amino acids long. From germline, CDR1 is SGDLS and CDR2 YYNGEE. V lost 6 bases and J lost 5, with 18 bases in between. The CDR3 coding sequence is TGTGCCAGCACACGAAACCGGGAGATAAACAATGAGCAGTTCTTC. It specifies CASTRNREINNEQFF.

The chain employs TRBV6-5 and TRBJ2-5; TRBD1 matches 11 bases. This CDR3 is built from 13 residues. The junction had 4 bases not matched to a gene; V was cut back by 10 bases and J by 3 bases. Looked up from germline, CDR1 is MNHEY and CDR2 is SVGAGI. CDR3 sequence (DNA): TGTGCCACCCGGACAGGGGGCAAAGAGACCCAGTACTTC. It yields the protein CATRTGGKETQYF.

J is TRBJ2-7 and V is TRBV11-3; D perhaps matches TRBD1 (6 bases). V lost 5 bases to trimming and J lost 3 bases, with 8 bases between them. CDR3 size: 12 residues. The V gene's germline CDR1 is SGHNT and CDR2 YENEEA. CDR3: CASSPGDYEQYF. The CDR3 region has the DNA TGTGCCAGCAGCCCAGGGGACTACGAGCAGTACTTC.

The rearrangement uses TRBV5-1 and TRBJ2-1; TRBD2 matches 15 bases. Unmatched junction bases numbered 14, after V lost 5 bases and J lost 8 bases. CDR1 is SGHRS, CDR2 YFSETQ, per germline. The CDR3 loop spans 18 amino acids. CDR3 sequence (DNA): TGCGCCAGCAGTCGCGGGACTAGCGGGGGGAGACATAGGGATGAGCAGTTCTTC. It yields the protein CASSRGTSGGRHRDEQFF.

The V call is TRBV18, the J call TRBJ2-7; 10 bases fit TRBD1. The CDR3 extends over 18 amino acids. CDR1 is KGHSH, CDR2 LQKENI, per germline. V lost 1 base to trimming and J lost 2 bases; unmatched junction nucleotides: 11. The CDR3 nucleotides are TGTGCCAGCTCACCACGGAGAGCCGGGACAGGGGTTACCTACGAGCAGTACTTC. It codes for CASSPRRAGTGVTYEQYF.

The rearrangement uses TRBV6-1 and TRBJ1-1, with D maybe TRBD1 (6 bases). The ends were cut back, 7 bases at V and 0 bases at J, with 9 bases in the middle. CDR1 and CDR2 (germline): MNHNS, SASEGT. CDR3 length: 13 residues. DNA for the CDR3: TGTGCCAGCACGTGGACAGTGAACACTGAAGCTTTCTTT. This gives the protein CASTWTVNTEAFF.

The rearrangement links TRBV27 to TRBJ2-3, with 12 nucleotides matching TRBD2. J gave up 5 bases and V 5 bases, and 11 bases lay outside the gene matches. Per germline, CDR1 MNHEY and CDR2 SMNVEV (reference sequence). CDR3 length: 17 residues. CDR3 residues: CASSLASGRGNQDTQYF. The CDR3, as DNA: TGTGCCAGCAGTCTGGCTAGCGGGAGGGGAAATCAAGATACGCAGTATTTT.

J is TRBJ2-3 and V is TRBV4-3, with 12 positions matching TRBD2. CDR3 length: 16 amino acids. V gave up 4 bases and J gave up 4 bases; unmatched junction bases: 6. From germline, CDR1 is LGHNA and CDR2 YSLEER. This CDR3 is CASSRDRLAGADTQYF. Here the CDR3 DNA reads TGCGCCAGCAGCCGAGATCGACTAGCGGGAGCAGATACGCAGTATTTT.

The genes are TRBV29-1 and TRBJ1-1; 7 nucleotides line up with TRBD1. The germline V gene has CDR1 SQVTM and CDR2 ANQGSEA. The length of the CDR3 is 13 residues. V lost 7 bases, J lost 1 base, and 6 bases stayed unmatched. The CDR3 nucleotides read TGCAGCGCCCGGACAGGTGCGAACACTGAAGCTTTCTTT. Amino acids: CSARTGANTEAFF.

The chain employs TRBV4-1 and TRBJ2-3; 8 nucleotides line up with TRBD2. V lost 4 bases, J lost 6 bases, and 6 bases stayed unmatched. The CDR3 runs 14 residues. CDR1 is MGHRA, CDR2 YSYEKL, per germline. This CDR3 is CASSLSGEGDTQYF. The CDR3 region has the DNA TGCGCCAGCAGCCTTAGCGGGGAGGGGGATACGCAGTATTTT.

The J gene is TRBJ1-5, the V gene TRBV5-6, with D perhaps TRBD1 (5 bases). CDR3 length equals 17 residues. V gave up 0 bases and J gave up 0 bases, with 13 bases separating them. Per the germline V gene, CDR1 is SGHDT and CDR2 is YYEEEE. Here the CDR3 DNA reads TGTGCCAGCAGCTTGGAGGTGGGGGGATCTAGCAATCAGCCCCAGCATTTT. Translated, it gives CASSLEVGGSSNQPQHF.

This clone showed up just a few times. V usage is TRBV6-5 and J usage is TRBJ1-1; 8 nucleotides align to TRBD1. The germline CDR1 and CDR2 sequences are MNHEY and SVGAGI. V dropped 6 bases and J dropped 1; count of bases not matched to a gene: 7. This CDR3 is 15 amino acids long. CDR3 bases: TGTGCCAGCAGAACCACTGACAGGGGGAACACTGAAGCTTTCTTT. This gives the protein CASRTTDRGNTEAFF.